Following are 29 T cell receptor beta chains from one sample sequenced in a study of blood T cell repertoires in COVID-19. Using immunoSEQ multiplex PCR, the repertoire was profiled, and TCRdb retains in-frame clones only, with some absent. The table includes over 130,000 clones, 65% to 90% detected once. The sample comprised peripheral blood. The receptor set was obtained from a man between 65 and 79 years old with acute or convalescent COVID-19.

The V call is TRBV12-3 or TRBV12-4, the J call TRBJ1-1; D is unresolved. V gave up 5 bases and J gave up 1 base, with 8 bases separating them. This CDR3 has 13 residues. The CDR3 DNA reads TGTGCCAGCAGTCCCCGGTGGAACACTGAAGCTTTCTTT. Protein: CASSPRWNTEAFF.

The V and J genes are TRBV11-1 and TRBJ2-3; 8 nucleotides match TRBD1. Germline trimming cut 3 bases from V and 2 bases from J; bases unmatched to any gene: 4. Germline CDR1 and CDR2: SGHAT and FQDESV (reference sequence). The CDR3 has 15 amino acids. The DNA for the CDR3 is TGTGCCAGCAGCTTTGGGACAGGTGTCACAGATACGCAGTATTTT. Translating gives CASSFGTGVTDTQYF.

This sequence joins TRBV4-2 and TRBJ2-5, with D possibly matching TRBD2 (6 bases). Trimming cost V 3 bases and J 4 bases, with 15 bases left between them. The CDR3 is 15 residues long. In germline, CDR1 is LGHNA, CDR2 YNFKEQ. CDR3 bases: TGTGCCAGCAGCCAGCAGACGGGGGTCCGAGAGACCCAGTACTTC. Translating it yields CASSQQTGVRETQYF.

The chain carries TRBV3-1 (or the pseudogene TRBV3-2) and TRBJ2-1; 8 positions match TRBD2. The CDR3 sequence is 15 residues long. Losses at the gene ends were 0 bases for V and 5 bases for J; bases not matched to a gene: 3. CDR1 LGHDT and CDR2 YNNKEL come from the germline V gene (reference sequence). CDR3 region: CASSQDGTRNNEQFF. The CDR3 DNA follows: TGTGCCAGCAGCCAAGATGGGACTAGGAACAATGAGCAGTTCTTC.

The chain combines TRBV7-2 with TRBJ2-7, with D perhaps matching TRBD2 (6 bases). Trimming took 3 bases from V and 2 from J, leaving 11 bases between them. The CDR3 covers 14 residues. Germline V gives CDR1 SGHTA, CDR2 FQGNSA. The CDR3 sequence is CASSFSGGTYEQYF. Here the CDR3 DNA reads TGTGCCAGCAGCTTTAGTGGGGGGACCTACGAGCAGTACTTC.

V is TRBV6-5 and J is TRBJ1-1; D unclear. Germline V gene lookup returns CDR1 MNHEY and CDR2 SVGAGI. The CDR3 covers 14 residues. V was cut by 5 bases and J by 4 bases, with 14 bases left in between. CDR3 amino acids: CASSHTRHATEAFF. Here the CDR3 DNA reads TGTGCCAGCAGTCACACGCGACACGCCACTGAAGCTTTCTTT.

The CDR3 spells CSVVSDRGKNIQYF. The CDR3 bases are TGCAGCGTTGTCTCGGACAGGGGTAAAAACATTCAGTACTTC. This chain connects TRBV29-1 to TRBJ2-4; 9 bases are shared with TRBD1. Germline loops: CDR1 SQVTM, CDR2 ANQGSEA. The V gene end was trimmed by 4 bases and the J gene end by 4 bases; junction bases not matched to a gene: 5. CDR3 length: 14 residues.

This chain links TRBV10-3 with TRBJ2-5; 7 positions agree with TRBD1. This CDR3 comprises 14 residues. V shed 10 bases, J shed 1 base, and the junction held 9 bases outside the gene matches. CDR1 ENHRY and CDR2 SYGVKD come from the germline V gene. The CDR3 bases are TGTGCCAGACTAACCGGGACAGCCCAAGAGACCCAGTACTTC. Encoded protein: CARLTGTAQETQYF.

The chain couples TRBV6-1 to TRBJ1-1; perhaps TRBD1 as D (6 bases). The CDR3 covers 18 residues. Trimming left V 3 bases short and J 0 bases short, with 20 bases between. Germline V gives CDR1 MNHNS, CDR2 SASEGT. The CDR3 reads CASSEARGALNLNTEAFF. As DNA, the CDR3 is TGTGCCAGCAGTGAGGCCAGGGGCGCCCTAAATTTGAACACTGAAGCTTTCTTT.

This clone appeared once. The chain uses TRBV4-3 and TRBJ1-5; TRBD1 aligns across 8 bases. Germline V gene data show CDR1 as LGHNA and CDR2 as YSLEER. The CDR3 runs to 15 residues. V was clipped by 3 bases and J by 3 bases; unmatched bases: 4. CDR3 coding DNA: TGCGCCAGCAGCCAGGACAGGGTGTACAATCAGCCCCAGCATTTT. It yields the protein CASSQDRVYNQPQHF.

The chain recombines TRBV6-6 with TRBJ2-3; 10 positions agree with TRBD2. The CDR3 loop spans 16 amino acids. Germline V gives CDR1 MNHNY, CDR2 SVGAGI (reference sequence). Unmatched junction bases numbered 7, after V lost 5 bases and J lost 2 bases. Here the CDR3 DNA reads TGTGCCAGCAGTCCGGGACTAGCGACCTCCACAGATACGCAGTATTTT. Protein: CASSPGLATSTDTQYF.

The chain recombines TRBV19 with TRBJ1-5, with 9 bases fitting TRBD1. CDR3 length: 16 amino acids. The germline CDR1 and CDR2 sequences are LNHDA and SQIVND (reference sequence). Trimming cost V 5 bases and J 7 bases; bases outside gene matches: 12. In nucleotides, the CDR3 is TGTGCCAGTAGTCCTACTCTAGGGACAGGGACACAGCCCCAGCATTTT. Protein: CASSPTLGTGTQPQHF.

The gene calls are TRBV6-5 and TRBJ2-7; TRBD1 is a possible D gene (5 bases). The CDR3 runs 15 residues. Germline assignment: CDR1 MNHEY and CDR2 SVGAGI. V lost 4 bases to trimming and J lost 4 bases, with 17 bases between them. The CDR3 region is CASSSGQGKTYEQYF. CDR3 sequence (DNA): TGTGCCAGCAGTTCTGGACAAGGGAAAACTTACGAGCAGTACTTC.

The V call is TRBV5-6, the J call TRBJ1-3, with D unresolved. Germline assignment: CDR1 SGHDT and CDR2 YYEEEE. Trimming cost V 0 bases and J 0 bases, with 10 bases left between them. This CDR3 comprises 16 residues. The CDR3 coding sequence is TGTGCCAGCAGCTTGGTTGGGCAGTCCTCTGGAAACACCATATATTTT. Translated, it gives CASSLVGQSSGNTIYF.

The chain uses TRBV19 and TRBJ2-2; TRBD1 aligns across 7 bases. Germline V gene data show CDR1 as LNHDA and CDR2 as SQIVND (reference sequence). The CDR3 spans 16 residues. Trimming took 6 bases from V and 0 from J; bases not matched to a gene: 7. The CDR3: CASRRQGSPNTGELFF. The CDR3 DNA is TGTGCCAGTAGGCGACAGGGATCGCCGAACACCGGGGAGCTGTTTTTT.

The chain has TRBV30 and TRBJ1-4, with 8 bases fitting TRBD1. V shed 5 bases and J 8 bases; nucleotides not matched to a gene: 4. The CDR3 consists of 12 residues. Germline V gene data show CDR1 as GTSNPN and CDR2 as SVGIG (reference sequence). The CDR3 sequence: CAWDRGGEKLFF. CDR3 coding DNA: TGTGCCTGGGACAGGGGAGGAGAAAAACTGTTTTTT.

This clone was observed a handful of times. This chain connects TRBV2 to TRBJ2-3; 9 bases are shared with TRBD2. The ends lost 9 bases at V and 3 bases at J; junction bases unmatched: 22. The V gene's germline CDR1 is SNHLY and CDR2 FYNNEI. This CDR3 has 19 amino acids. In DNA form, the CDR3 reads TGTGCCAGAGAACCCTCATTAGCGGGAGAAAAAATCTTGACAGATACGCAGTATTTT. Residues: CAREPSLAGEKILTDTQYF.

The CDR3 sequence: CASSHPAGVLNTQYF. DNA of the CDR3: TGTGCCAGCAGCCACCCAGCGGGAGTCTTAAATACGCAGTATTTT. The gene calls are TRBV14 and TRBJ2-3; 8 positions agree with TRBD2. Germline V gene lookup returns CDR1 SGHDN and CDR2 FVKESK. The V segment lost 3 bases and the J segment 7 bases; nucleotides outside the gene matches: 9. The CDR3 sequence is 15 residues long. The whole variable domain, remainder taken from reference TRBV14 and TRBJ2-3, is EAGVTQFPSHSVIEKGQTVTLRCDPISGHDNLYWYRRVMGKEIKFLLHFVKESKQDESGMPNNRFLAERTGGTYSTLKVQPAELEDSGVYFCASSHPAGVLNTQYFGPGTRLTVL.

This clone is a singleton in its sample. The V and J genes are TRBV7-2 and TRBJ2-7; TRBD2 agrees at 8 bases. Germline V lookup: CDR1 SGHTA, CDR2 FQGNSA. Unmatched junction bases numbered 16, after V lost 2 bases and J lost 4 bases. This CDR3 is built from 18 residues. The CDR3 DNA follows: TGTGCCAGCAGCTTACTTCCCCTAGCGGGTGCTTTAGCTTACGAGCAGTACTTC. It specifies CASSLLPLAGALAYEQYF.

This chain links TRBV20-1 with TRBJ2-1; no firm D call. Germline values: CDR1 DFQATT, CDR2 SNEGSKA (reference sequence). Trimming pared 3 bases from V and 9 bases from J, leaving 6 bases between. This CDR3 is built from 10 residues. Here the CDR3 DNA reads TGCAGTGCTAGTATCGGTGAGCAGTTCTTC. This encodes CSASIGEQFF.

V and J are TRBV20-1 and TRBJ2-2; 10 bases are a match to TRBD1. Germline V gene lookup returns CDR1 DFQATT and CDR2 SNEGSKA (reference sequence). The CDR3 has 15 residues. With 3 bases clipped from V and 6 bases from J, the junction kept 7 bases outside the gene matches. The CDR3 bases are TGCAGTGCTAGTCGGGACAGGGGAGGATCCGGGGAGCTGTTTTTT. Translation: CSASRDRGGSGELFF.

The V call is TRBV2, the J call TRBJ1-5; 7 bases agree with TRBD1. Germline lookup yields CDR1 SNHLY and CDR2 FYNNEI. This CDR3 is built from 14 residues. The trim removed 7 bases at V and 7 bases at J, leaving 10 bases unmatched. The CDR3, as DNA: TGTGCCAGCAACGCCCGGACAGGTCGACAGCCCCAGCATTTT. As protein: CASNARTGRQPQHF. Full variable domain (rest looked up from reference TRBV2 and TRBJ1-5): EPEVTQTPSHQVTQMGQEVILRCVPISNHLYFYWYRQILGQKVEFLVSFYNNEISEKSEIFDDQFSVERPDGSNFTLKIRSTKLEDSAMYFCASNARTGRQPQHFGDGTRLSIL.

The chain has TRBV7-6 and TRBJ1-4, with D possibly matching TRBD1 (6 bases). Germline V CDR1 and CDR2: SGHVS, FNYEAQ. V lost 3 bases, J lost 3 bases, and 14 bases lay in between. This CDR3 is 16 amino acids long. CDR3 sequence: CASSLGGGAANEKLFF. DNA for the CDR3: TGTGCCAGCAGCTTGGGCGGGGGGGCGGCTAATGAAAAACTGTTTTTT.

V and J are TRBV5-4 and TRBJ2-2, with TRBD2 matching 11 bases. V shed 0 bases, J shed 4 bases, and the junction held 8 bases outside the gene matches. The CDR3 consists of 18 residues. Germline assignment: CDR1 SGHNT and CDR2 YYREEE (reference sequence). The DNA of the CDR3 is TGTGCCAGCAGCTTGGACACTAGCGGGAGACTTGGCACCGGGGAGCTGTTTTTT. Its translation is CASSLDTSGRLGTGELFF.

In this sample, this clone turned up a few times. The chain uses TRBV28 and TRBJ1-1; D unclear. The CDR3 consists of 11 residues. V lost 9 bases to trimming and J lost 3 bases, with 8 bases between them. Germline V gene lookup returns CDR1 MDHEN and CDR2 SYDVKM. In nucleotides, the CDR3 is TGTGCCAGTGACGGGGACACTGAAGCTTTCTTT. It encodes CASDGDTEAFF.

This chain joins TRBV4-2 and TRBJ2-3, with D possibly TRBD1 on 5 matching bases. The CDR3 loop spans 15 amino acids. With 1 base removed from V and 3 bases from J, the gap between germline ends came to 11 bases. CDR1 LGHNA and CDR2 YNFKEQ come from the germline V gene. CDR3 sequence reads: CASSQVTEGTDTQYF. In nucleotides, the CDR3 is TGTGCCAGCAGCCAAGTGACAGAAGGTACAGATACGCAGTATTTT.

The genes are TRBV20-1 and TRBJ2-7; 7 nucleotides align to TRBD2. J lost 1 base, V lost 3 bases, and 6 bases had no gene match. Per the germline V gene, CDR1 is DFQATT and CDR2 is SNEGSKA (reference sequence). The CDR3 sequence is 14 residues long. In DNA form, the CDR3 reads TGCAGTGCTAGTGATCTAGCGGTATCCTACGAGCAGTACTTC. This gives the protein CSASDLAVSYEQYF.

The chain combines TRBV19 with TRBJ1-1; a weak D match, TRBD1 (6 bases). CDR1 is LNHDA and CDR2 is SQIVND in the germline V gene (reference sequence). CDR3 length equals 13 residues. V was trimmed by 2 bases and J by 5 bases, leaving 9 bases between them. CDR3: CASSIQGQTEAFF. The CDR3 DNA reads as TGTGCCAGTAGTATACAGGGGCAGACTGAAGCTTTCTTT. Looking up the rest from reference TRBV19 and TRBJ1-1 gives the full variable domain: DGGITQSPKYLFRKEGQNVTLSCEQNLNHDAMYWYRQDPGQGLRLIYYSQIVNDFQKGDIAEGYSVSREKKESFPLTVTSAQKNPTAFYLCASSIQGQTEAFFGQGTRLTVV.

The chain uses TRBV2 and TRBJ1-4, with a weak D call TRBD1 (5 bases). The CDR3 loop spans 13 amino acids. V shed 3 bases and J shed 4 bases, with 6 bases lying between them. In germline, CDR1 is SNHLY, CDR2 FYNNEI. The CDR3, as DNA: TGTGCCAGCAGTGAGGGGCGTAATGAAAAACTGTTTTTT. Amino acids: CASSEGRNEKLFF.